This T cell receptor beta chain comes out of a study of control samples from healthy donors and cancer patients (dated by TCRdb to the early 2020s). The CDR3 spans 14 residues, from the cysteine through the phenylalanine. Only the CDR3 DNA stays, 42 bases, in frame from base 1. V loses 0 bases at its end and J loses 7 bases; junction bases beyond the gene matches: 3. Sequences SGHAT (CDR1) and FQNNGV (CDR2) are obtained from the germline V gene. In regard to this clone: No cognate antigen has been identified for it. Per-base quality was not reported, and no clone a single base away is much larger than it.

Libraries were constructed by the immunoSEQ multiplex PCR assay. Drawn from immuneACCESS, this table holds only the in-frame rearrangements with V and J called that TCRdb kept. Clones are partly lost; checked studies trace under half to an unresolved V gene and leave the rest unexplained. Within this sample are fewer than 200,000 clones, with around 88% of them counted one time only. Approximately 4.9% of the sample goes to the ten largest clones. The origin of this receptor is a woman aged 25 to 45 in good health. Sample: blood. The chain links TRBV11-2 with TRBJ1-5; 7 nucleotides in the junction match TRBD1. The CDR3 has the sequence CASSLEAGGQPQHF. The DNA sequence follows: TGTGCCAGCAGCTTAGAGGCAGGGGGACAGCCCCAGCATTTT.